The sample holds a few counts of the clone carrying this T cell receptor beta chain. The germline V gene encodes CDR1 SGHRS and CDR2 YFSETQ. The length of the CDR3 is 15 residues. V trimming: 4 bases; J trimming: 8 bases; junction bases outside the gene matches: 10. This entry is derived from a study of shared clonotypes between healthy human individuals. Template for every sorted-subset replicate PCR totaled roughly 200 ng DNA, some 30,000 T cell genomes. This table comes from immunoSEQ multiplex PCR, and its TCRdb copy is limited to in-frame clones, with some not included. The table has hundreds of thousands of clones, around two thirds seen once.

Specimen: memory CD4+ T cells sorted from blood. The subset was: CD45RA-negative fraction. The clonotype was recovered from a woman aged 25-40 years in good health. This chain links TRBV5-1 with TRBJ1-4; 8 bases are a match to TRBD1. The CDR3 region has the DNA TGCGCCAGCAGCAGACTTGGACAGGGAGGCGAAAAACTGTTTTTT. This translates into CASSRLGQGGEKLFF.